This T cell receptor (beta chain) was recovered during a study of shared clonotypes between healthy human individuals. Points from the study as a whole: Against clonotypes common to all four donors, non-shared ones had lower generation probabilities. For naive CD4 cells, 5% to 6.5% of clonotypes were shared across a handful of donors.

The CDR3 contains 15 residues. Per the germline V gene, CDR1 is SEHNR and CDR2 is FQNEAQ (reference sequence). V was pared by 1 base and J by 4 bases, with 4 bases of the junction left unmatched. Worth noting for this clone: The antigen is not known. The same CDR3 also results from other DNA sequences found in this sample.

Clones were read by immunoSEQ multiplex PCR, and TCRdb kept only the in-frame ones, dropping some. Here the sample spans approximately 2.5 million clones, over 85% being singletons. The TCR was taken from a man aged 18 to 35 in good health. Some clones in this sample may be carry-over from other donors' samples. V gene TRBV7-9 combines with J gene TRBJ2-7; TRBD2 matches 10 bases. Sequencing was performed on naive CD4+ T cells from PBMCs. Subset of the sample: CD45RA+ positively selected. CDR3: CASSLVGLAAYEQYF. CDR3 nucleotide sequence: TGTGCCAGCAGCTTAGTTGGACTAGCGGCGTACGAGCAGTACTTC.